These 14 T cell receptor beta chains share one sample of origin, sequenced in a study of blood T cell repertoires in COVID-19. Repertoires were generated with immunoSEQ multiplex PCR, while TCRdb's copy carries only in-frame clones and drops some. The data show approximately 150,000 clones, roughly 88% seen once. What was sequenced was PBMCs or T cells enriched from blood (not recorded which). These receptors were taken from a man aged 50 to 60 who had recovered from COVID-19.

This clone was detected once. The gene calls are TRBV5-4 and TRBJ1-1, with 8 nucleotides matching TRBD1. CDR1 is SGHNT and CDR2 is YYREEE in the germline V gene (reference sequence). The CDR3 length is 15 residues. V gave up 4 bases and J gave up 0 bases; unmatched junction bases: 5. In nucleotides, the CDR3 is TGTGCCAGCAGCATGGACAGGGTCATGAACACTGAAGCTTTCTTT. It encodes CASSMDRVMNTEAFF.

This clone was seen only a few times. V gene TRBV3-1 (or the pseudogene TRBV3-2) combines with J gene TRBJ1-3, with no clear D. This CDR3 region has 12 residues. The V end lost 4 bases, the J end lost 4 bases, and 5 bases lay between the germline ends. Germline lookup yields CDR1 LGHDT and CDR2 YNNKEL (reference sequence). CDR3 nucleotide sequence: TGTGCCAGCAGCCCAAGCGGAAACACCATATATTTT. As protein: CASSPSGNTIYF.

The rearrangement uses TRBV16 and TRBJ2-5; 7 positions match TRBD1. The junction had 9 bases not matched to a gene; V was cut back by 3 bases and J by 5 bases. The CDR3 totals 15 residues. CDR1 KGHSY and CDR2 FQNENV come from the germline V gene. The CDR3 nucleotides read TGTGCCAGCAGCCAGCAGGGGGTTGATAGTGAGACCCAGTACTTC. Translated: CASSQQGVDSETQYF.

This clone was seen more than once but under ten times. The V call is TRBV28, the J call TRBJ1-6, with 11 bases that match TRBD1. V lost 8 bases, J lost 10 bases, and 7 bases stayed unmatched. Germline V gene data show CDR1 as MDHEN and CDR2 as SYDVKM. The CDR3 sequence is 14 residues long. The CDR3 region has the DNA TGTGCCAGCGCTAAGGGACAGGGGGGATCACCCCTCCACTTT. Translated, it gives CASAKGQGGSPLHF.

The J gene is TRBJ2-5, the V gene TRBV3-1 (or the pseudogene TRBV3-2); possible D gene TRBD2, 6 bases. This CDR3 has 18 amino acids. V was trimmed by 2 bases and J by 1 base, leaving 20 bases between them. CDR1 and CDR2 from the germline V gene are LGHDT and YNNKEL (reference sequence). CDR3 sequence: CASSQNRLRGGAQETQYF. The DNA of the CDR3 is TGTGCCAGCAGCCAAAACCGGCTGCGGGGTGGGGCCCAAGAGACCCAGTACTTC.

The rearrangement uses TRBV19 and TRBJ2-1; possibly TRBD2 for D (6 bases). Germline V CDR1 and CDR2: LNHDA, SQIVND (reference sequence). CDR3 length: 14 amino acids. Trimming shortened V by 7 bases and J by 3 bases, and 13 bases separated the two germline ends. The CDR3 DNA reads as TGTGCCAGTAAGGGCGGGGTAAACTACAATGAGCAGTTCTTC. Protein sequence: CASKGGVNYNEQFF.

V and J are TRBV3-1 (or the pseudogene TRBV3-2) and TRBJ2-5; D remains unclear. Trimming removed 0 bases at V and 4 bases at J, with 3 bases between. The CDR3 sequence is 12 residues long. Germline CDR1 and CDR2: LGHDT and YNNKEL (reference sequence). CDR3 in DNA: TGTGCCAGCAGCCAAGATCGAGAGACCCAGTACTTC. This encodes CASSQDRETQYF.

V is TRBV24-1 and J is TRBJ1-3; no definite D call. The CDR3 length is 14 residues. CDR1 is KGHDR, CDR2 SFDVKD, per germline. The V end lost 3 bases, the J end lost 4 bases, and 9 bases lay between the germline ends. CDR3 DNA: TGTGCCACCAGTGATCCCACTCCGGGAAACACCATATATTTT. The encoded protein is CATSDPTPGNTIYF.

Here the CDR3 DNA reads TGTGCCTCAAGAGTAGCGGGGGAAGAGACCCAGTACTTC. It codes for CASRVAGEETQYF. The V call is TRBV21-1, the J call TRBJ2-5; TRBD2, as called in the table, went unchecked against the DNA. TRBV21-1 is a pseudogene. The CDR3 has 13 amino acids.

The gene calls are TRBV19 and TRBJ1-6; 10 bases fit TRBD1. The J segment lost 9 bases and the V segment lost 6 bases, leaving 2 bases of the junction unmatched. This CDR3 is built from 13 residues. CDR1 is LNHDA and CDR2 is SQIVND in the germline V gene (reference sequence). CDR3 DNA: TGTGCCAGTAGCGGGACAGGGGCTTCACCCCTCCACTTT. It translates to CASSGTGASPLHF.

The chain employs TRBV27 and TRBJ2-2, with a possible D match to TRBD2 (6 bases). From germline, CDR1 is MNHEY and CDR2 SMNVEV (reference sequence). The V and J ends lost 6 bases and 7 bases respectively, with 15 bases between them. This CDR3 is 14 amino acids long. The CDR3: CASRSGTLRGELFF. The CDR3 DNA sequence: TGTGCCAGCAGGTCCGGGACTCTGCGCGGGGAGCTGTTTTTT.

This clone was recorded once. This chain connects TRBV30 to TRBJ2-7; a weak D match, TRBD2 (6 bases). The CDR3 covers 13 residues. The V end was cut by 0 bases, the J end by 7 bases, with 13 bases between. In germline, CDR1 is GTSNPN, CDR2 SVGIG (reference sequence). CDR3 DNA sequence: TGTGCCTGGAGTGTTAAGGGACTGAGGGAGCAGTACTTC. Its translation: CAWSVKGLREQYF.

The sample holds one count of this clone. This rearrangement joins TRBV16 to TRBJ1-2; 7 nucleotides match TRBD1. The CDR3 totals 18 residues. Unmatched junction bases numbered 16, after V lost 0 bases and J lost 6 bases. CDR1 and CDR2 (germline): KGHSY, FQNENV. CDR3: CASSQSAARQGQRDGYTF. In DNA, the CDR3 is TGTGCCAGCAGCCAATCAGCAGCGAGACAGGGCCAAAGGGATGGCTACACCTTC. The complete variable domain, with remaining parts taken from reference TRBV16 and TRBJ1-2, reads GEEVAQTPKHLVRGEGQKAKLYCAPIKGHSYVFWYQQVLKNEFKFLISFQNENVFDETGMPKERFSAKCLPNSPCSLEIQATKLEDSAVYFCASSQSAARQGQRDGYTFGSGTRLTVV.

The chain carries TRBV7-2 and TRBJ2-4; D is uncertain. Deletions cut 4 bases from V and 0 bases from J, with 10 bases between. Germline-derived CDR1 and CDR2 are SGHTA and FQGNSA. The CDR3 contains 15 residues. CDR3 sequence (DNA): TGTGCCAGCAGCTACGGGTCAACAGCCAAAAACATTCAGTACTTC. Residues: CASSYGSTAKNIQYF.